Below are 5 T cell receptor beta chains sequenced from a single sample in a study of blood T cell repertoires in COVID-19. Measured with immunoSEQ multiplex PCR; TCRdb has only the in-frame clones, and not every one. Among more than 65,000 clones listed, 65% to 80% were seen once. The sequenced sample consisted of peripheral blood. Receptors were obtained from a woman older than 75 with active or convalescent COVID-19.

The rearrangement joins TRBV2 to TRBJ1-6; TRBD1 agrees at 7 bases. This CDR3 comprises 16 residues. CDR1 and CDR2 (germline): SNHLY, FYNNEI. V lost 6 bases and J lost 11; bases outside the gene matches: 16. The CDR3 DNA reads TGTGCCAGCAGACTAGACAGGGTGGCGATCGGGGCACCCCTCCACTTT. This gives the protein CASRLDRVAIGAPLHF.

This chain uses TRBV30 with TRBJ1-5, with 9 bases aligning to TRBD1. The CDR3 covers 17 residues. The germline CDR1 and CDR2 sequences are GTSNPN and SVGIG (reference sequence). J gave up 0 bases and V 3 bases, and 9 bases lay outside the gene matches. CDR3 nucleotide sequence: TGTGCCTGGAGCAAAATGGGACAGGGTTATAGCAATCAGCCCCAGCATTTT. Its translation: CAWSKMGQGYSNQPQHF.

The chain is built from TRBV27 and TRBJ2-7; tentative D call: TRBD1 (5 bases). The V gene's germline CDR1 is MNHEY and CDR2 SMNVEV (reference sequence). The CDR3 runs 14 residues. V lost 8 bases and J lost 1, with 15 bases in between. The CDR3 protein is CASALLGVSYEQYF. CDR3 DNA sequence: TGTGCCAGCGCTTTATTAGGGGTTTCCTACGAGCAGTACTTC.

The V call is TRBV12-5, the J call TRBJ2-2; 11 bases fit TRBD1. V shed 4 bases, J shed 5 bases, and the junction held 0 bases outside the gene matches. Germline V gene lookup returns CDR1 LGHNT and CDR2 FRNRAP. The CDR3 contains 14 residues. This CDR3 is CASGWDRGTGELFF. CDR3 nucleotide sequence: TGTGCTAGTGGTTGGGACAGGGGGACCGGGGAGCTGTTTTTT.

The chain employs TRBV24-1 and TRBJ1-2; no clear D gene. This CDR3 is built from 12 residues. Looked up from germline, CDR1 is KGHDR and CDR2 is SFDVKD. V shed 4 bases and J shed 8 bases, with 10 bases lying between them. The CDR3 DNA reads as TGTGCCACCAGTGACCCAATGGAGGGCTACACCTTC. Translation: CATSDPMEGYTF.